This T cell receptor beta chain is from a study of T cell responses to AZD1222 COVID-19 vaccine. Points from the study as a whole: Breadth and depth of Spike-specific TCRs rose after two AZD1222 doses. Baseline seropositivity characterized only a handful of AZD1222 recipients. After the peak T cell response, and only then, were repertoires sampled.

About this clone itself: Its matching antigen is unknown.

Sequenced by immunoSEQ multiplex PCR; TCRdb stores in-frame clones only, minus some. The repertoire holds 200,000 to 250,000 clones, with approximately 94% as singletons. The germline gives CDR1 SGHNT, CDR2 YYREEE (reference sequence). Trimming cost V 0 bases and J 0 bases; bases outside gene matches: 12. CDR3 size: 19 residues. V usage is TRBV5-4 and J usage is TRBJ1-5; 7 bases map to TRBD1. This sequence was found in an adult who received the MenACWY meningococcal vaccine as a control. The source was peripheral blood, collected 28 days after the second dose of the MenACWY control vaccine. CDR3 protein: CASSLGRENRGYSNQPQHF. The CDR3 bases are TGTGCCAGCAGCTTGGGACGGGAGAACAGGGGATATAGCAATCAGCCCCAGCATTTT.